This TCR beta chain was identified in a study of T cell responses to AZD1222 COVID-19 vaccine. Germline loops: CDR1 SGHTA, CDR2 FQGTGA. Trimming shortened V by 1 base and J by 6 bases, and 19 bases separated the two germline ends. This CDR3 is built from 16 residues. Sequencing used immunoSEQ multiplex PCR; TCRdb keeps in-frame clones, though not all of them. The sample has some 130,000 clones, around 90% seen once. The rearrangement joins TRBV7-3 to TRBJ2-7; TRBD1 is a possible D gene (7 bases). The specimen was peripheral blood, collected on day 0 of AZD1222 vaccination. The clonotype was recovered from an adult in good health. The CDR3 DNA reads TGTGCCAGCAGCTTAATTGGGGGGACAGTCGCCGCCGAGCAGTACTTC. Amino acid sequence: CASSLIGGTVAAEQYF.